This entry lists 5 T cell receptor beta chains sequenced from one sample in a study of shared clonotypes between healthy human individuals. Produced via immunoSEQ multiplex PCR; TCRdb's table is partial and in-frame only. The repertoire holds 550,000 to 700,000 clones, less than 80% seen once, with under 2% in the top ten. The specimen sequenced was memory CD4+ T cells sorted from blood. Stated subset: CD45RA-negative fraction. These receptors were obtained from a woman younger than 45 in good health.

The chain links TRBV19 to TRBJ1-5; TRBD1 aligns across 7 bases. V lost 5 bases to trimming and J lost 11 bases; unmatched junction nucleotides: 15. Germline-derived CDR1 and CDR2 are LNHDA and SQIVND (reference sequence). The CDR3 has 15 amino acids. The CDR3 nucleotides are TGTGCCAGTAGTTCTCCCGGGACAGCTAATCAAGCCCAGCATTTT. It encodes CASSSPGTANQAQHF.

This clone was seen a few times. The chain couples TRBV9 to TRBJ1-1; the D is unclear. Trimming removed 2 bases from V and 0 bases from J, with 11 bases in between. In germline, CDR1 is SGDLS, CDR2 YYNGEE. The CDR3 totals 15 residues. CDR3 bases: TGTGCCAGCAGCGTTCTGGAGAACATGAACACTGAAGCTTTCTTT. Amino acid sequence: CASSVLENMNTEAFF. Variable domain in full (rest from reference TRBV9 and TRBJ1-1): DSGVTQTPKHLITATGQRVTLRCSPRSGDLSVYWYQQSLDQGLQFLIQYYNGEERAKGNILERFSAQQFPDLHSELNLSSLELGDSALYFCASSVLENMNTEAFFGQGTRLTVV.

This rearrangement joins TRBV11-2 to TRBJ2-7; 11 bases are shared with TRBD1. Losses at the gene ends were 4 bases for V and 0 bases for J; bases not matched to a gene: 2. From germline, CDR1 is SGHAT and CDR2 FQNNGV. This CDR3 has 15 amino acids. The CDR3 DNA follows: TGTGCCAGCAGCTCGGGACAGGGGGGCTCCTACGAGCAGTACTTC. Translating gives CASSSGQGGSYEQYF.

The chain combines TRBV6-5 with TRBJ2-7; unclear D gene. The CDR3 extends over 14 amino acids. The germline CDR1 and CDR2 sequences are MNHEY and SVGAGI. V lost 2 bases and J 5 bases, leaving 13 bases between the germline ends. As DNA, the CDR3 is TGTGCCAGCAGTTACGGGCCGGGTAACCACGAGCAGTACTTC. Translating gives CASSYGPGNHEQYF.

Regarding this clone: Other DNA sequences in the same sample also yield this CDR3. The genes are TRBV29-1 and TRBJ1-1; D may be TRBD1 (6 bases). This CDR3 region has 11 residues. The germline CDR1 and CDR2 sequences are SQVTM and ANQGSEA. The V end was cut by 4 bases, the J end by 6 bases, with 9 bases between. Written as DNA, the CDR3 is TGCAGCGTTGTAGGGGGGGCTGAAGCTTTCTTT. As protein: CSVVGGAEAFF.